What follows are 6 T cell receptor beta chains derived from one specimen sequenced in a study of blood T cell repertoires in COVID-19. TCRdb's table, derived via immunoSEQ multiplex PCR, lists solely in-frame clones and lacks some. The sample contains about 170,000 clones, almost 85% of which appear only once. Source material: peripheral blood. The receptor set was obtained from a woman older than 75 with COVID-19, enrolled during active disease.

The chain uses TRBV3-1 (or the pseudogene TRBV3-2) and TRBJ2-1; D might be TRBD2 (7 bases). The CDR3 is made up of 16 amino acids. Trimming took off 2 bases at V and 0 bases at J, with 11 bases between the two ends. The germline CDR1 and CDR2 sequences are LGHDT and YNNKEL (reference sequence). CDR3 region: CASSQRGGFSYNEQFF. In DNA, the CDR3 is TGTGCCAGCAGCCAAAGGGGGGGGTTCTCCTACAATGAGCAGTTCTTC.

The chain is built from TRBV7-8 and TRBJ1-1; maybe TRBD1 (6 bases). In germline, CDR1 is SGHVS, CDR2 FQNEAQ. The CDR3 length is 13 residues. V lost 9 bases, J lost 0 bases, and 11 bases lay in between. CDR3 nucleotide sequence: TGTGCCAGTCAGGGGACCATGAACACTGAAGCTTTCTTT. Protein sequence: CASQGTMNTEAFF. The complete variable domain, with remaining parts taken from reference TRBV7-8 and TRBJ1-1, reads GAGVSQSPRYKVAKRGQDVALRCDPISGHVSLFWYQQALGQGPEFLTYFQNEAQLDKSGLPSDRFFAERPEGSVSTLKIQRTQQEDSAVYLCASQGTMNTEAFFGQGTRLTVV.

The chain joins TRBV5-4 to TRBJ2-2; D might be TRBD2 (7 bases). The CDR3 is 15 amino acids. Trimming removed 2 bases at V and 2 bases at J, with 10 bases between. Per the germline V gene, CDR1 is SGHNT and CDR2 is YYREEE (reference sequence). CDR3 in DNA: TGTGCCAGCAGCTTCGGGGGGCGCAACACCGGGGAGCTGTTTTTT. Translated: CASSFGGRNTGELFF.

The rearrangement links TRBV18 to TRBJ2-2, with 9 bases identical to TRBD1. Trimming removed 5 bases from V and 3 bases from J; junction bases left unmatched: 4. The length of the CDR3 is 15 residues. Germline CDR1 KGHSH, CDR2 LQKENI. The CDR3 here is CASSTTGGDTGELFF. The CDR3 region has the DNA TGTGCCAGCTCAACTACAGGGGGCGACACCGGGGAGCTGTTTTTT.

The V gene is TRBV18, the J gene TRBJ1-6, with unresolved D. This CDR3 has 14 amino acids. Germline values: CDR1 KGHSH, CDR2 LQKENI. V lost 2 bases, J lost 8 bases, and 10 bases lay in between. The CDR3 coding sequence is TGTGCCAGCTCACCAGCGGGCGGGGATTCACCCCTCCACTTT. This codes for CASSPAGGDSPLHF.

J is TRBJ1-2 and V is TRBV5-4; D call uncertain. CDR3 length equals 13 residues. Germline CDR1 and CDR2: SGHNT and YYREEE (reference sequence). V lost 2 bases to trimming and J lost 2 bases, with 7 bases between them. This CDR3 reads CASSFTVNYGYTF. CDR3 nucleotide sequence: TGTGCCAGCAGCTTTACGGTAAACTATGGCTACACCTTC. The full variable domain, rest sourced from reference TRBV5-4 and TRBJ1-2, is ETGVTQSPTHLIKTRGQQVTLRCSSQSGHNTVSWYQQALGQGPQFIFQYYREEENGRGNFPPRFSGLQFPNYSSELNVNALELDDSALYLCASSFTVNYGYTFGSGTRLTVV.